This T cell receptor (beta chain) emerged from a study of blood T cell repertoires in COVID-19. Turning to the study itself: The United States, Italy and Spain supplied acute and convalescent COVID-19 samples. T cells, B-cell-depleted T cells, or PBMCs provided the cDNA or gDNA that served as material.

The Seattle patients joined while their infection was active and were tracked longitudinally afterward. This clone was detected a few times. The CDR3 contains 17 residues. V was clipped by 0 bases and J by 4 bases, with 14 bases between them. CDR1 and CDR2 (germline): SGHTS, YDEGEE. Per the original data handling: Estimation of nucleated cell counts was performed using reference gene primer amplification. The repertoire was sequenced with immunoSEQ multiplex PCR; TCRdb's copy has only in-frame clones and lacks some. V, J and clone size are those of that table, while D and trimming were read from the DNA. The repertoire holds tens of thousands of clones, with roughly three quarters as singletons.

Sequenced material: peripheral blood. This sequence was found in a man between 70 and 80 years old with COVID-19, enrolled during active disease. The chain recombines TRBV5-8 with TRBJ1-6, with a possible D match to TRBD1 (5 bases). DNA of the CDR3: TGTGCCAGCAGCTTGGGTCAACAGGAACCTTATAATTCACCCCTCCACTTT. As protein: CASSLGQQEPYNSPLHF.